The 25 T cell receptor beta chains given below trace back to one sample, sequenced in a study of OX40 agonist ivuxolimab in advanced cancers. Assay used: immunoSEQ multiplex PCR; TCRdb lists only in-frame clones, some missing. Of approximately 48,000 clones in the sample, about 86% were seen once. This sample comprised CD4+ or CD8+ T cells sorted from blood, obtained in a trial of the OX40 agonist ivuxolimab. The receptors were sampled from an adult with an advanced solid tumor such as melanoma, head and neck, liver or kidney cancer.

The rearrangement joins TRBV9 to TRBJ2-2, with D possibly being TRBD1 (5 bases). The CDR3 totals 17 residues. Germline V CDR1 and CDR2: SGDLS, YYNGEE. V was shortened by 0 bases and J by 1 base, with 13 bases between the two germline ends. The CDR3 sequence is CASSVAGQGWNTGELFF. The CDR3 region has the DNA TGTGCCAGCAGCGTAGCTGGGCAGGGATGGAACACCGGGGAGCTGTTTTTT.

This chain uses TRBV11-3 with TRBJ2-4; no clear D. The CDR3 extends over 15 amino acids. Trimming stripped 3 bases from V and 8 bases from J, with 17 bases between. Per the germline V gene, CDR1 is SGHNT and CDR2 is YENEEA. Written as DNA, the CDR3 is TGTGCCAGCAGCTTGTGGGATAGCCAAAAATACATTCAGTACTTC. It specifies CASSLWDSQKYIQYF.

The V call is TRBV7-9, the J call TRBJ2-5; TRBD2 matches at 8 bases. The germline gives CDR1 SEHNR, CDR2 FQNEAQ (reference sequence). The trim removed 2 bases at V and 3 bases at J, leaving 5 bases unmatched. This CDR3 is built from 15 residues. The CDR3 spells CASSLPGGEKETQYF. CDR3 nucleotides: TGTGCCAGCAGCTTACCCGGGGGGGAGAAAGAGACCCAGTACTTC.

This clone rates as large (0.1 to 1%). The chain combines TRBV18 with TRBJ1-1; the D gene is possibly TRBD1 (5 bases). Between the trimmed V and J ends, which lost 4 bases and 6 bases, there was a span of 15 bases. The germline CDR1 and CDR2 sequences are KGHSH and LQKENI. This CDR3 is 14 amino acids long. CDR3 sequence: CASSLVRVLSEAFF. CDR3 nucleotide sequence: TGTGCCAGCTCACTGGTCAGGGTCCTTTCTGAAGCTTTCTTT.

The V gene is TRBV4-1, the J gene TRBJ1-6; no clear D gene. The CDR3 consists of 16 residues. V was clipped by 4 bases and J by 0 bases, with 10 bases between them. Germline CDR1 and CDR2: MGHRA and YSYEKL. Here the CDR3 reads CASSPLVSSYNSPLHF. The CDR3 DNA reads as TGCGCCAGCAGCCCCCTCGTCAGCTCCTATAATTCACCCCTCCACTTT.

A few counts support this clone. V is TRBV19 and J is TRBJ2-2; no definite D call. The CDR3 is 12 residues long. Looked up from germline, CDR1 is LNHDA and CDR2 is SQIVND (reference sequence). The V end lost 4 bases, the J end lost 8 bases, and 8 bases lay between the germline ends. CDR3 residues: CASSSWGGELFF. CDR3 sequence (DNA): TGTGCCAGTAGTAGCTGGGGAGGGGAGCTGTTTTTT.

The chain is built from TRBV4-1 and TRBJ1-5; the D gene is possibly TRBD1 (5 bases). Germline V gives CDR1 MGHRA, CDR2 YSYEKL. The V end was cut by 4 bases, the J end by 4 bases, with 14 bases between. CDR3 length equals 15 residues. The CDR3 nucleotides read TGCGCCAGCAGCCCTCGGGCAGGGCTAAATCAGCCCCAGCATTTT. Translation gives CASSPRAGLNQPQHF.

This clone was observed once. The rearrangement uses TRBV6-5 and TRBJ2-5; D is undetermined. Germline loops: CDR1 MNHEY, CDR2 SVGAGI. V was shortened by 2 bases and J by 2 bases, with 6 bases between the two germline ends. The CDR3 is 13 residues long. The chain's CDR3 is CASSYGNQETQYF. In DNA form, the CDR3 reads TGTGCCAGCAGTTACGGGAATCAAGAGACCCAGTACTTC.

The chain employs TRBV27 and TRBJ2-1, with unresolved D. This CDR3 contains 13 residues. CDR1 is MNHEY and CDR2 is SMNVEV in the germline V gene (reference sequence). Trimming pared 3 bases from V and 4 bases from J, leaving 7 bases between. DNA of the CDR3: TGTGCCAGCAGTTTGGGCAGATACAATGAGCAGTTCTTC. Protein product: CASSLGRYNEQFF.

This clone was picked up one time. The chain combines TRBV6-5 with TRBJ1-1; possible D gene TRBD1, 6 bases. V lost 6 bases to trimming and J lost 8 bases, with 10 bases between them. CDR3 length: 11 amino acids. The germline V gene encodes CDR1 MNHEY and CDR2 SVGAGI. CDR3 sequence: CASRAGTEAFF. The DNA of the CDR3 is TGTGCCAGCAGGGCCGGGACAGAAGCTTTCTTT.

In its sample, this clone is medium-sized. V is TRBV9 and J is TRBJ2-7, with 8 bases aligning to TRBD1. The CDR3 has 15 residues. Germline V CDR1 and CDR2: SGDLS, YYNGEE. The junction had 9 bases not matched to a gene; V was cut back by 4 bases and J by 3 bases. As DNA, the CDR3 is TGTGCCAGCAGCCCTAGGACAGGGTTAAGCTACGAGCAGTACTTC. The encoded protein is CASSPRTGLSYEQYF.

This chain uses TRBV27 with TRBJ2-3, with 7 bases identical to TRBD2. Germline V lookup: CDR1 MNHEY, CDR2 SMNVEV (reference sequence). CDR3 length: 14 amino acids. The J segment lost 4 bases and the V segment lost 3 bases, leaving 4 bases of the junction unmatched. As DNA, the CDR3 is TGTGCCAGCAGTTTTGGACTAGACCCAGATACGCAGTATTTT. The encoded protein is CASSFGLDPDTQYF.

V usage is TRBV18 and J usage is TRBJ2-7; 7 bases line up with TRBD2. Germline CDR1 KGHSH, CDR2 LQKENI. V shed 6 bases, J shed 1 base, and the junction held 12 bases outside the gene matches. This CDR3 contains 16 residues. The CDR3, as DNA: TGTGCCAGCTCTCCCGTCTCTGGCGGGAGTTCCTACGAGCAGTACTTC. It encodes CASSPVSGGSSYEQYF.

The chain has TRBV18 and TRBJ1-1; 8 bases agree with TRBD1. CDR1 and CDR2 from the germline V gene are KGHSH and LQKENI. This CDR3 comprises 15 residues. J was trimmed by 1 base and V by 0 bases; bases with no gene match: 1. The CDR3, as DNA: TGTGCCAGCTCACCACCCCAGGGGGCGAACACTGAAGCTTTCTTT. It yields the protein CASSPPQGANTEAFF.

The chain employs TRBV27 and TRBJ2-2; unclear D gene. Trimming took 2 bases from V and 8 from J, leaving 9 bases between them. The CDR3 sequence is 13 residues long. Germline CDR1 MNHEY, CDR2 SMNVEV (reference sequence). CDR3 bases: TGTGCCAGCAGTTTAGGGCAGGTTGGGGAGCTGTTTTTT. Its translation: CASSLGQVGELFF.

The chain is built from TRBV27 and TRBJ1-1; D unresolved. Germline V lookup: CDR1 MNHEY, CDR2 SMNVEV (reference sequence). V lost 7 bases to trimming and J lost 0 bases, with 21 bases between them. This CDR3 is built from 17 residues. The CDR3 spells CASTSTWQHFMNTEAFF. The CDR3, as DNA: TGTGCCAGCACTTCTACTTGGCAGCATTTTATGAACACTGAAGCTTTCTTT.

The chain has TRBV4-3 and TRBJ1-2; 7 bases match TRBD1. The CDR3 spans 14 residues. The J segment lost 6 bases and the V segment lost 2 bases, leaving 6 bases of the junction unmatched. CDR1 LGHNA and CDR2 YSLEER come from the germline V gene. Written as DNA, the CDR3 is TGCGCCAGCAGCCAACTGACAGGGTTGGATGGCTACACCTTC. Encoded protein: CASSQLTGLDGYTF.

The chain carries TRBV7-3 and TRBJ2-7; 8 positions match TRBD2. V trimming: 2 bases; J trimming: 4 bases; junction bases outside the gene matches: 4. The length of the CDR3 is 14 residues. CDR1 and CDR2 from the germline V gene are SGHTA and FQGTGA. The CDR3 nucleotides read TGTGCCAGCAGCTTAGCGGGGGGTCCTTACGAGCAGTACTTC. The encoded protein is CASSLAGGPYEQYF.

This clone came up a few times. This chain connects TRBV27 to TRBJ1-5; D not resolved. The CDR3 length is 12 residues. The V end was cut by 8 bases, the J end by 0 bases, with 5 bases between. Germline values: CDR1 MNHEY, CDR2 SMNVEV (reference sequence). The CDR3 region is CASGYSNQPQHF. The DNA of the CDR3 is TGTGCCAGCGGTTATAGCAATCAGCCCCAGCATTTT.

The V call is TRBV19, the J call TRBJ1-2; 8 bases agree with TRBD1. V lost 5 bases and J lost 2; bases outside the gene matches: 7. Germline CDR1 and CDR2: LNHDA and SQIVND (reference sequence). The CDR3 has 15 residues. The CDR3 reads CASSFGTGPNYGYTF. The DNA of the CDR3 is TGTGCCAGTAGTTTCGGGACAGGTCCCAACTATGGCTACACCTTC.

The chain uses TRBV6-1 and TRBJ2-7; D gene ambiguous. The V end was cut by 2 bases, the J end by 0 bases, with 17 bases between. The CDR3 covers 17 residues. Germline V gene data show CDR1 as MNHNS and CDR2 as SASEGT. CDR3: CASSEQINSLSSYEQYF. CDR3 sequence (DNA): TGTGCCAGCAGTGAACAAATTAACAGCTTGAGCTCCTACGAGCAGTACTTC.

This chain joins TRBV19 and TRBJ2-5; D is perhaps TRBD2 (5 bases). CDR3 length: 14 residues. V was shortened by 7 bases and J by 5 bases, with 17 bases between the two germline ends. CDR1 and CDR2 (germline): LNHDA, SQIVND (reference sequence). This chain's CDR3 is CASMGSLTGETQYF. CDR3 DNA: TGTGCCAGTATGGGATCACTAACGGGGGAGACCCAGTACTTC.

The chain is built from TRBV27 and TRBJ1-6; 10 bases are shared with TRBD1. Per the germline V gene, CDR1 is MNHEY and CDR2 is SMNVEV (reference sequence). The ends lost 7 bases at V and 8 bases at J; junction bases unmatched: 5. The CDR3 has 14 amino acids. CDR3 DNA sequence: TGTGCCAGCACCAGACAGGGGGCGCATTCACCCCTCCACTTT. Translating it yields CASTRQGAHSPLHF.

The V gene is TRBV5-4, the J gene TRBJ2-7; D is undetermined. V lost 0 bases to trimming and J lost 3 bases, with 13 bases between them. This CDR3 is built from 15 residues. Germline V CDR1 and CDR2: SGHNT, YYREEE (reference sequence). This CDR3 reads CASSLAAPRGYEQYF. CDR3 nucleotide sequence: TGTGCCAGCAGCTTGGCAGCTCCCCGCGGCTACGAGCAGTACTTC.

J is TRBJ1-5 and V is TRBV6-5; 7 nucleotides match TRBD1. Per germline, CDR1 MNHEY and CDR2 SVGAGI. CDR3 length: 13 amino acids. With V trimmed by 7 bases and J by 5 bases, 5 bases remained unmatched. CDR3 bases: TGTGCCAGCAAAGGACAGGTCGATCAGCCCCAGCATTTT. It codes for CASKGQVDQPQHF.